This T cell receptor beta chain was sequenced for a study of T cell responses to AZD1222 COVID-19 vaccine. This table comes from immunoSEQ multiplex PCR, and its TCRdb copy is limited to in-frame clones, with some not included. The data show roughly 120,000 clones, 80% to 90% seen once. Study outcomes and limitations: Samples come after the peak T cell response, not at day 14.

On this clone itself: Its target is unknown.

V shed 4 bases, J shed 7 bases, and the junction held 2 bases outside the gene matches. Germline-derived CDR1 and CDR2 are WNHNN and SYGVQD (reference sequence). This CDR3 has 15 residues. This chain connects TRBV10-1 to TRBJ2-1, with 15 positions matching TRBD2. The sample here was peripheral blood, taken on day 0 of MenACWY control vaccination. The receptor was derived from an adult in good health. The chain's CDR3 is CASSGGTSGRNEQFF. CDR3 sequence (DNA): TGCGCCAGCAGTGGGGGGACTAGCGGGAGGAATGAGCAGTTCTTC.